This is a list of T cell receptor beta chains from one sample in a study of shared clonotypes between healthy human individuals. Some clones are missing from TCRdb's copy, which holds only in-frame ones; the method was immunoSEQ multiplex PCR. The sample records around 1 million clones, around 80% being singletons. The sample taken for sequencing was memory CD4+ T cells sorted from blood. The receptors originated from a man between 18 and 35 years old in good health. Both conserved end residues are part of each CDR3. A D gene is named only where the DNA matches it firmly. Some rows have no size entry. The others give once, few or many, or a class for an expanded clone.

V gene	D gene	J gene	clone size	CDR3 protein	CDR3 DNA
TRBV27	-	TRBJ1-6	-	CASSSQLLSNSPLHF	TGTGCCAGCAGCTCGCAGTTATTGAGTAATTCACCCCTCCACTTT
TRBV7-9	-	TRBJ2-1	-	CASSQRVTGNNEQFF	TGTGCCAGCAGCCAAAGGGTCACGGGTAACAATGAGCAGTTCTTC
TRBV4-3	-	TRBJ1-5	-	CASSQDHTSNQPQHF	TGCGCCAGCAGCCAAGATCACACTAGCAATCAGCCCCAGCATTTT
TRBV28	-	TRBJ1-2	-	CASSFNGEHGYTF	TGTGCCAGCAGTTTTAATGGGGAGCACGGCTACACCTTC
TRBV5-6	-	TRBJ1-2	-	CASSREQGDGYTF	TGTGCCAGCAGCCGCGAACAGGGTGATGGCTACACCTTC
TRBV6-5	TRBD1	TRBJ2-1	few	CASRPGTGFGNEQFF	TGTGCCAGCAGACCCGGGACAGGGTTTGGCAATGAGCAGTTCTTC
TRBV18	-	TRBJ2-5	once	CASSVRAGFGETQYF	TGTGCCAGCAGTGTAAGGGCGGGGTTCGGCGAGACCCAGTACTTC
TRBV30	-	TRBJ2-1	once	CAWSQGVAAYNEQFF	TGTGCCTGGAGTCAGGGGGTAGCGGCCTACAATGAGCAGTTCTTC
TRBV4-1	-	TRBJ2-1	-	CASSLRRGLGQFF	TGCGCCAGCAGCCTAAGACGGGGCCTAGGGCAGTTCTTC
TRBV11-3	-	TRBJ2-1	-	CASATGTYNEQFF	TGTGCCAGCGCAACCGGGACCTACAATGAGCAGTTCTTC
TRBV11-2	TRBD1	TRBJ1-1	-	CASSLGTGIMNTEAFF	TGTGCCAGCAGCTTAGGGACAGGGATCATGAACACTGAAGCTTTCTTT
TRBV2	-	TRBJ2-5	-	CASSEVGSPQETQYF	TGTGCCAGCAGTGAAGTCGGCAGTCCGCAAGAGACCCAGTACTTC
TRBV18	-	TRBJ1-3	-	CASSSGASPGNTIYF	TGTGCCAGCTCATCGGGTGCAAGCCCTGGAAACACCATATATTTT
TRBV28	-	TRBJ1-1	-	CASIGRAGRTEAFF	TGTGCCAGCATCGGCAGGGCGGGGAGAACTGAAGCTTTCTTT
TRBV29-1	-	TRBJ2-3	-	CSVEDSTRDRTDTQYF	TGCAGCGTTGAAGACTCCACCAGGGACCGCACAGATACGCAGTATTTT
TRBV5-1	-	TRBJ2-5	-	CASSLTGSVHFQETQYF	TGCGCCAGCAGCTTGACGGGGTCGGTTCACTTCCAAGAGACCCAGTACTTC
TRBV6-5	-	TRBJ2-5	-	CASSTTRAGTQYF	TGTGCCAGCAGTACGACCAGGGCTGGGACCCAGTACTTC
TRBV7-9	-	TRBJ2-3	-	CASSLAVETDTQYF	TGTGCCAGCAGCTTAGCGGTCGAAACAGATACGCAGTATTTT
TRBV29-1	-	TRBJ1-4	-	CSGTQGGATNEKLFF	TGCAGCGGGACGCAGGGAGGCGCAACTAATGAAAAACTGTTTTTT
TRBV25-1	TRBD2	TRBJ2-3	-	CASSTTSGRGASTDTQYF	TGTGCCAGCAGTACCACTAGCGGGAGGGGTGCTAGCACAGATACGCAGTATTTT
TRBV29-1	TRBD1	TRBJ2-7	-	CSVATGGARLLGGEQYF	TGCAGCGTCGCCACAGGGGGCGCGCGACTATTAGGGGGTGAGCAGTACTTC
TRBV2	-	TRBJ1-2	-	CASSVGAIGGYTF	TGTGCCAGCAGTGTGGGAGCTATAGGGGGCTACACCTTC
TRBV11-2	TRBD2	TRBJ2-5	few	CASSPGGTAQETQYF	TGTGCCAGCAGCCCCGGGGGGACCGCTCAAGAGACCCAGTACTTC
TRBV9	-	TRBJ2-7	-	CASSVEVRSQQYF	TGTGCCAGCAGCGTAGAGGTTCGTTCCCAGCAGTACTTC
TRBV27	-	TRBJ1-3	-	CASSFDRTYSGNTIYF	TGTGCCAGCAGTTTCGACAGGACCTACTCTGGAAACACCATATATTTT
TRBV6-6	-	TRBJ2-6	-	CASRLTATGANVLTF	TGTGCCAGCAGATTAACAGCCACCGGGGCCAACGTCCTGACTTTC
TRBV28	-	TRBJ2-3	-	CASRGYGASVGTQYF	TGTGCCAGCAGGGGTTATGGGGCTAGTGTTGGCACGCAGTATTTT
TRBV10-2	-	TRBJ2-5	-	CASKPGPETQYF	TGCGCCAGCAAGCCGGGGCCGGAGACCCAGTACTTC
TRBV5-1	-	TRBJ1-4	-	CASSVNPALSRRENEKLFF	TGCGCCAGCAGCGTAAATCCGGCACTTTCCCGAAGGGAAAATGAAAAACTGTTTTTT
TRBV28	-	TRBJ1-2	-	CASSLFRQGGGYTF	TGTGCCAGCAGTTTATTCCGGCAGGGAGGTGGCTACACCTTC
TRBV7-3	-	TRBJ1-6	few	CASSLTYNSPLHF	TGTGCCAGCAGCTTAACCTATAATTCACCCCTCCACTTT